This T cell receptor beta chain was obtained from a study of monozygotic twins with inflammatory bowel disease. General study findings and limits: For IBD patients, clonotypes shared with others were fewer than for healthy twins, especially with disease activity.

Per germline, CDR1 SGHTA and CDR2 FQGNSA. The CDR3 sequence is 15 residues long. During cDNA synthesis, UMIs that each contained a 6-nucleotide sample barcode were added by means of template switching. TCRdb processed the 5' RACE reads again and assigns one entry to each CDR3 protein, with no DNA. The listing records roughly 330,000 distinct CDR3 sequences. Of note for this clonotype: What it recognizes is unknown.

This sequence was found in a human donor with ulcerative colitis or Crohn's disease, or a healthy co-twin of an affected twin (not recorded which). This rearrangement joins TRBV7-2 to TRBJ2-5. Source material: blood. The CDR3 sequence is CASSLALSGWETQYF.